The 15 T cell receptor beta chains in this list originate from one sample, sequenced in a study of cytomegalovirus exposure and HLA in healthy donors. 13 Jbeta primers and 60 Vbeta primers were used for the PCR. Only in-frame clones appear in the TCRdb table, and some are missing; sequencing was by immunoSEQ multiplex PCR. Of 150,000 to 200,000 clones listed, approximately 12% were seen once; the top ten hold under 10%. The sequencing input was PBMCs. The receptors stem from a man aged 45-60 years in good health and CMV-seropositive.

This clone was detected only a few times. The V and J genes are TRBV5-8 and TRBJ1-1, with D maybe TRBD1 (6 bases). V lost 4 bases and J 3 bases, leaving 13 bases between the germline ends. Germline CDR1 and CDR2: SGHTS and YDEGEE. This CDR3 is 14 amino acids long. Here the CDR3 DNA reads TGTGCCAGCAGCCTAACAGGGTACGACACTGAAGCTTTCTTT. Translating it yields CASSLTGYDTEAFF.

This clone was detected only a few times. This rearrangement joins TRBV7-2 to TRBJ2-4; D remains ambiguous. Germline V gene sequence: CDR1 SGHTA, CDR2 FQGNSA. The CDR3 spans 15 residues. Trimming left V 0 bases short and J 0 bases short, with 6 bases between. In DNA, the CDR3 is TGTGCCAGCAGCTTAGCGTCAGAAGCCAAAAACATTCAGTACTTC. Translating gives CASSLASEAKNIQYF. The variable domain in full, completed from reference TRBV7-2 and TRBJ2-4, reads GAGVSQSPSNKVTEKGKDVELRCDPISGHTALYWYRQSLGQGLEFLIYFQGNSAPDKSGLPSDRFSAERTGGSVSTLTIQRTQQEDSAVYLCASSLASEAKNIQYFGAGTRLSVL.

The rearrangement joins TRBV5-1 to TRBJ2-5; TRBD1 agrees at 10 bases. The CDR3 consists of 14 residues. The germline V gene encodes CDR1 SGHRS and CDR2 YFSETQ. V trimming: 5 bases; J trimming: 4 bases; junction bases outside the gene matches: 5. The CDR3 spells CASRRRDRGETQYF. The CDR3, as DNA: TGCGCCAGCAGGAGAAGGGACAGGGGAGAGACCCAGTACTTC.

V and J are TRBV5-6 and TRBJ1-2, with 7 bases matching TRBD1. V shed 0 bases and J 5 bases; nucleotides not matched to a gene: 1. CDR3 size: 13 residues. Germline loops: CDR1 SGHDT, CDR2 YYEEEE. The CDR3 region has the DNA TGTGCCAGCAGCTTGGTGGGACAGTATGGCTACACCTTC. This translates into CASSLVGQYGYTF.

This chain joins TRBV18 and TRBJ2-5, with TRBD1 matching over 7 bases. The germline gives CDR1 KGHSH, CDR2 LQKENI. The CDR3 is 15 amino acids. J was trimmed by 3 bases and V by 4 bases; bases with no gene match: 8. CDR3 loop: CASSQNRGREETQYF. The CDR3 DNA is TGTGCCAGCTCACAAAACAGGGGACGAGAAGAGACCCAGTACTTC.

CDR3 bases: TGCGCCAGCAGCCAAGAAGGGACAGGGATGAATCAGCCCCAGCATTTT. It codes for CASSQEGTGMNQPQHF. The chain uses TRBV4-1 and TRBJ1-5; TRBD1 matches 9 bases. This CDR3 has 16 amino acids. Germline loops: CDR1 MGHRA, CDR2 YSYEKL. With V trimmed by 0 bases and J by 4 bases, 4 bases remained unmatched.

The CDR3 coding sequence is TGTGCCTGGAGTCCCTCGTTCAGGGGCGACTATGGCTACACCTTC. Translating it yields CAWSPSFRGDYGYTF. The V and J genes are TRBV30 and TRBJ1-2; a weak D match, TRBD1 (6 bases). The V and J ends lost 2 bases and 3 bases respectively, with 16 bases between them. The CDR3 has 15 amino acids. Germline V gives CDR1 GTSNPN, CDR2 SVGIG (reference sequence).

CDR3 nucleotide sequence: TGTGCCAGTAGGACAGGGGGGACCGGGGAGCTGTTTTTT. Its protein is CASRTGGTGELFF. The chain carries TRBV19 and TRBJ2-2, with TRBD1 identical over 9 bases. This CDR3 is built from 13 residues. With V trimmed by 6 bases and J by 5 bases, 1 base remained unmatched. Per germline, CDR1 LNHDA and CDR2 SQIVND (reference sequence).

This clone appeared a few times. The chain employs TRBV6-5 and TRBJ1-3; tentatively, D is TRBD1 (6 bases). CDR3 length: 14 residues. From germline, CDR1 is MNHEY and CDR2 SVGAGI. The ends were cut back, 6 bases at V and 2 bases at J, with 11 bases in the middle. CDR3 coding DNA: TGTGCCAGCAGAATTGACAGGACTGGAAACACCATATATTTT. Encoded protein: CASRIDRTGNTIYF.

In this sample, this clone turned up many times. The V gene is TRBV7-2, the J gene TRBJ2-1; 8 positions agree with TRBD1. V trimming: 5 bases; J trimming: 1 base; junction bases outside the gene matches: 4. This CDR3 is built from 15 residues. Germline assignment: CDR1 SGHTA and CDR2 FQGNSA. For the CDR3, the DNA is TGTGCCAGCAGCATTGGACAGGGTTCCTACAATGAGCAGTTCTTC. It codes for CASSIGQGSYNEQFF. Full variable domain (rest looked up from reference TRBV7-2 and TRBJ2-1): GAGVSQSPSNKVTEKGKDVELRCDPISGHTALYWYRQSLGQGLEFLIYFQGNSAPDKSGLPSDRFSAERTGGSVSTLTIQRTQQEDSAVYLCASSIGQGSYNEQFFGPGTRLTVL.

This clone was seen more than once but under ten times. The chain has TRBV30 and TRBJ1-1, with TRBD1 as a possible D gene (6 bases). The CDR3 runs 16 residues. The V end lost 8 bases, the J end lost 1 base, and 23 bases lay between the germline ends. Germline assignment: CDR1 GTSNPN and CDR2 SVGIG (reference sequence). The CDR3 spells CAAQTPLGAGNTEAFF. The CDR3 DNA sequence: TGTGCCGCCCAAACCCCCTTGGGGGCTGGGAACACTGAAGCTTTCTTT.

This clone has just a few counts. The chain links TRBV11-3 to TRBJ1-1, with a weak D call TRBD1 (6 bases). V gave up 1 base and J gave up 8 bases, with 8 bases separating them. In germline, CDR1 is SGHNT, CDR2 YENEEA. This CDR3 has 12 amino acids. CDR3: CASSLADREAFF. CDR3 nucleotides: TGTGCCAGCAGCTTAGCGGACAGAGAAGCTTTCTTT.

J is TRBJ2-3 and V is TRBV9; 15 nucleotides agree with TRBD2. Germline CDR1 is SGDLS and CDR2 is YYNGEE. The CDR3 covers 18 residues. V lost 3 bases to trimming and J lost 4 bases; unmatched junction nucleotides: 9. The DNA of the CDR3 is TGTGCCAGCAGCGCCTACGGGTGGACTAGCGGGGGGGCAGATACGCAGTATTTT. Protein sequence: CASSAYGWTSGGADTQYF.

In its sample, this clone was seen a few times. This chain joins TRBV6-1 and TRBJ2-1, with TRBD1 matching 8 bases. Per germline, CDR1 MNHNS and CDR2 SASEGT. V dropped 2 bases and J dropped 0; count of bases not matched to a gene: 3. The CDR3 contains 16 residues. The DNA for the CDR3 is TGTGCCAGCAGTGAAATTGACAGGGGCTCCTACAATGAGCAGTTCTTC. It translates to CASSEIDRGSYNEQFF.

In its sample, this clone was seen a few times. The chain combines TRBV4-2 with TRBJ1-1, with a weak D call TRBD1 (6 bases). CDR1 and CDR2 (germline): LGHNA, YNFKEQ. The CDR3 totals 14 residues. V gave up 3 bases and J gave up 4 bases, with 12 bases separating them. The CDR3 is CASSHPQGITEAFF. CDR3 nucleotide sequence: TGTGCCAGCAGCCACCCACAGGGAATCACTGAAGCTTTCTTT.